Listed below are T cell receptor beta chains from one sample, sequenced in a study of blood T cell repertoires in COVID-19. Produced via immunoSEQ multiplex PCR; TCRdb's table is partial and in-frame only. There are roughly 190,000 clones in the sample; 89% occur only once, and under 0.85% lies in the top ten. The sample consisted of PBMCs or T cells enriched from blood (not recorded which). The receptors were sampled from a woman under 30 who had recovered from COVID-19. Both conserved end residues are part of each CDR3. A D gene is named only where the DNA matches it firmly. Rows give clone size only sometimes, using once, few, many, or a class for an expanded clone.

d_call	j_call	v_call	clone_size	cdr3_nt	cdr3_aa
TRBD1	TRBJ1-2	TRBV15	NA	TGTGCCACCAGCAGCCCCCGGGACAGGGGAGGTATCTACACCTTC	CATSSPRDRGGIYTF
NA	TRBJ2-3	TRBV12-2	NA	TGTGCAAGTCGCTTAGTGACTCCGGGAGGGCGCCCAGATACGCAGTATTTT	CASRLVTPGGRPDTQYF
NA	TRBJ1-4	TRBV7-9	NA	TGTGCCAGCAGCCTTTCAACTAATGAAAAACTGTTTTTT	CASSLSTNEKLFF
TRBD2	TRBJ2-7	TRBV9	NA	TGTGCCAGCAGCGTGGGACTAGCGGTCTACGAGCAGTACTTC	CASSVGLAVYEQYF
TRBD2	TRBJ2-1	TRBV30	NA	TGTGCCTGGAGTAGACTAGCCTCGCCTTACAATGAGCAGTTCTTC	CAWSRLASPYNEQFF
TRBD1	TRBJ1-4	TRBV29-1	NA	TGCAGCGGGCTTACAGGGGGCGATGAAAAACTGTTTTTT	CSGLTGGDEKLFF
NA	TRBJ1-2	TRBV28	NA	TGTGCCAGCAGTTTTCAACTAAGAGGCTACACCTTC	CASSFQLRGYTF
TRBD1	TRBJ2-7	TRBV6-6	NA	TGTGCCAGCAGTACCGGACAGGGCGACGAGCAGTACTTC	CASSTGQGDEQYF
TRBD2	TRBJ2-1	TRBV12-5	NA	TGTGCTAGTGGTTTCGAGCGGGAGGGCTACAATGAGCAGTTCTTC	CASGFEREGYNEQFF
NA	TRBJ1-4	TRBV21-1	NA	TGTGCCACCCTGTTGTGGCGGTGCCTGTTTTTT	CATLLWRCLFF
NA	TRBJ2-2	TRBV11-1	NA	TGTGCCAGCAGCTTAGTGAGGGCCGGGGAGCTGTTTTTT	CASSLVRAGELFF
TRBD1	TRBJ2-7	TRBV11-2	NA	TGTGCCAGCAGCCCCACAGGGGTCCCCCCCCACGAGCAGTACTTC	CASSPTGVPPHEQYF
NA	TRBJ2-5	TRBV7-2	NA	TGTGCCAGCAGCTTAGTTAGCGGAGGGCCCCAAGAGACCCAGTACTTC	CASSLVSGGPQETQYF
TRBD2	TRBJ2-7	TRBV20-1	NA	TGCAGTGCTGCTAGCGGGAGCGAGCAGTACTTC	CSAASGSEQYF
TRBD1	TRBJ2-7	TRBV5-1	NA	TGCGCCAGCAGCTTGTCCAGGGGGCGTGCGGGGAGCTCCTACGAGCAGTACTTC	CASSLSRGRAGSSYEQYF
NA	TRBJ1-1	TRBV7-3	NA	TGTGCCAGCAGCCTCGCGGGGGCGGGGAACACTGAAGCTTTCTTT	CASSLAGAGNTEAFF
NA	TRBJ2-1	TRBV11-2	NA	TGTGCCAGCAGCCGACTAACCCTCTACAATGAGCAGTTCTTC	CASSRLTLYNEQFF
NA	TRBJ2-3	TRBV11-3	NA	TGTGCCAGCAGCTTAGATCAGTCAAGTACGCAGTATTTT	CASSLDQSSTQYF
TRBD2	TRBJ2-2	TRBV5-4	NA	TGTGCCAGCAGCCAGGGACTAGCGGGCCCCACCGGGGAGCTGTTTTTT	CASSQGLAGPTGELFF
TRBD1	TRBJ2-2	TRBV9	NA	TGTGCCAGCAGCGTACAGGGGGCGCTTACCGGGGAGCTGTTTTTT	CASSVQGALTGELFF
NA	TRBJ1-6	TRBV7-2	NA	TGTGCCAGCAGCTTAAGCGGATACTCACCCCTCCACTTT	CASSLSGYSPLHF
NA	TRBJ2-7	TRBV4-1	NA	TGCGCCAGCAGCCAGCTTCAGGCCCTCTTAGGCTACGAGCAGTACTTC	CASSQLQALLGYEQYF
TRBD2	TRBJ2-2	TRBV30	many	TGTGCCTGGAGTGTACTAGCGGGAGAGTCCGGGGAGCTGTTTTTT	CAWSVLAGESGELFF
NA	TRBJ1-1	TRBV3-1/TRBV3-2	few	TGTGCCAGCAGCCATACAGGGCTCGGCACTGAAGCTTTCTTT	CASSHTGLGTEAFF
TRBD2	TRBJ2-3	TRBV6-5	NA	TGTGCCAGTGAGTCGGCTAGCGGGGGGGATACGCAGTATTTT	CASESASGGDTQYF
NA	TRBJ2-5	TRBV25-1	NA	TGTGCCAGCAGGAACGACGGGTGGTTGTACTTC	CASRNDGWLYF
NA	TRBJ1-4	TRBV3-1/TRBV3-2	NA	TGTGCCAGCAGCCAAGATCGGGACATTCATGAAAAACTGTTTTTT	CASSQDRDIHEKLFF
NA	TRBJ2-5	TRBV7-2	NA	TGTGCCAGCAGCCAACCCTTTGGGAGCGGGCGGTTTGTAGAGACCCAGTACTTC	CASSQPFGSGRFVETQYF
NA	TRBJ1-1	TRBV6-2/TRBV6-3	NA	TGTGCCAGCAGTTACAACAGTTTGAACACTGAAGCTTTCTTT	CASSYNSLNTEAFF
NA	TRBJ1-3	TRBV19	NA	TGTGCCAGTAGTCGGGGTTCTGGAAACACCATATATTTT	CASSRGSGNTIYF
TRBD1	TRBJ2-7	TRBV28	NA	TGTGCCAGCAGTTTATGGACAGGGGGCTACGAGCAGTACTTC	CASSLWTGGYEQYF
NA	TRBJ2-1	TRBV4-3	NA	TGCGCCAGCAGCCCCAGTCTGATCTCCTACAATGAGCAGTTCTTC	CASSPSLISYNEQFF
NA	TRBJ1-4	TRBV4-1	NA	TGCGCCAGCAGCCAGGGGGCGCTGGAAAAACTGTTTTTT	CASSQGALEKLFF
NA	TRBJ1-2	TRBV9	few	TGTGCCAGCAGCGCGGACAGTCTTAACTATGGCTACACCTTC	CASSADSLNYGYTF
NA	TRBJ1-1	TRBV30	NA	TGTGCCTGGACTCACCTTCTGGACAGCGATATGAACACTGAAGCTTTCTTT	CAWTHLLDSDMNTEAFF
NA	TRBJ2-1	TRBV27	NA	TGTGCCAGCAGTTTATTCCCACAGAGGGTGGGCTCCTACAATGAGCAGTTCTTC	CASSLFPQRVGSYNEQFF
NA	TRBJ2-1	TRBV20-1	NA	TGCAGTGCTAGTTCGGGTAGGCGGGGTCGGGAGCAGTTCTTC	CSASSGRRGREQFF
NA	TRBJ2-7	TRBV28	NA	TGTGCCACCACGGTCTTCGGGGAGTGGACCTACGAGCAGTACTTC	CATTVFGEWTYEQYF
NA	TRBJ1-2	TRBV4-2	once	TGTGCCAGCAGCCCAGTGGCGGGGGGCGCATCCAACTATGGCTACACCTTC	CASSPVAGGASNYGYTF
NA	TRBJ2-5	TRBV2	NA	TGTGCCAGCAATTTCCTAGACCAAGAGACCCAGTACTTC	CASNFLDQETQYF